The next 21 T cell receptor beta chains were all read from a single sample in a study of shared T cell receptors in the human thymus. Some clones are missing from TCRdb's copy, which holds only in-frame ones; the method was immunoSEQ multiplex PCR. The data contain 600,000 to 900,000 clones, 70% to 90% of them singletons. These records were also assigned to another study, of human thymus T cells.

Source material: thymocytes. The receptors were sampled from a girl younger than two with a congenital heart defect.

This clone has just one count. The chain combines TRBV2 with TRBJ1-1, with 7 bases identical to TRBD1. The CDR3 covers 16 residues. Trimming at V came to 6 bases and at J to 3 bases, leaving 13 bases not matched to a gene. Germline assignment: CDR1 SNHLY and CDR2 FYNNEI. The CDR3 here is CASSPGTDLFYTEAFF. The CDR3, as DNA: TGTGCCAGCAGCCCCGGGACAGACCTCTTTTACACTGAAGCTTTCTTT.

The chain joins TRBV28 to TRBJ1-2, with TRBD1 matching over 9 bases. This CDR3 region has 17 residues. V lost 5 bases to trimming and J lost 0 bases; unmatched junction nucleotides: 10. In germline, CDR1 is MDHEN, CDR2 SYDVKM. The CDR3 spells CASSEDRGNLANYGYTF. As DNA, the CDR3 is TGTGCCAGCAGTGAAGACAGGGGGAATTTGGCTAACTATGGCTACACCTTC.

This clone was seen a few times. DNA of the CDR3: TGTGCCACCAGCAGAGCCGAGGTGTCGGGGGAGTCTGGAAACATTCAGTACTTC. Amino acid sequence: CATSRAEVSGESGNIQYF. The chain has TRBV15 and TRBJ2-4; a possible D gene is TRBD2 (6 bases). CDR3 size: 18 residues. Trimming left V 1 base short and J 6 bases short, with 22 bases between. From germline, CDR1 is LNHNV and CDR2 YYDKDF (reference sequence).

The chain recombines TRBV6-6 with TRBJ1-2; possible D gene TRBD1, 6 bases. Germline CDR1 is MNHNY and CDR2 is SVGAGI (reference sequence). The CDR3 contains 14 residues. Trimming left V 2 bases short and J 5 bases short, with 12 bases between. CDR3 protein: CASSYRGGRYGYTF. The DNA of the CDR3 is TGTGCCAGCAGTTACCGGGGGGGGCGGTATGGCTACACCTTC.

This chain joins TRBV25-1 and TRBJ2-3; perhaps TRBD2 as D (5 bases). Between the trimmed V and J ends, which lost 0 bases and 3 bases, there was a span of 16 bases. In germline, CDR1 is MGHDK, CDR2 SYGVNS. The CDR3 is 17 residues long. CDR3 residues: CASSEYWSVGVTDTQYF. The CDR3 DNA follows: TGTGCCAGCAGTGAATATTGGTCAGTCGGGGTAACAGATACGCAGTATTTT.

This clone was counted once. The chain is built from TRBV6-6 and TRBJ1-5, with a possible D match to TRBD1 (6 bases). The CDR3 runs 16 residues. V lost 6 bases, J lost 1 base, and 16 bases lay in between. Germline CDR1 and CDR2: MNHNY and SVGAGI (reference sequence). CDR3 coding DNA: TGTGCCAGCAGCCAGATAAACAGGGTGAGCAATCAGCCCCAGCATTTT. It encodes CASSQINRVSNQPQHF.

The chain joins TRBV6-6 to TRBJ1-2; D is ambiguous. The germline CDR1 and CDR2 sequences are MNHNY and SVGAGI (reference sequence). V lost 7 bases and J lost 2, with 17 bases in between. CDR3 length equals 15 residues. The CDR3 DNA reads TGTGCCAGCAACCCGAGGGCCCATAGGAACTATGGCTACACCTTC. Translation: CASNPRAHRNYGYTF.

V is TRBV7-8 and J is TRBJ2-7; TRBD1 matches 9 bases. The CDR3 is 16 residues long. Germline V gene sequence: CDR1 SGHVS, CDR2 FQNEAQ. V was clipped by 5 bases and J by 3 bases; unmatched bases: 11. CDR3 nucleotides: TGTGCCAGCAGCCTCGCCCCCGGGACAGGGATCTACGAGCAGTACTTC. Its translation is CASSLAPGTGIYEQYF.

The genes are TRBV5-8 and TRBJ2-3; D unresolved. The CDR3 is 17 residues long. Trimming cost V 1 base and J 2 bases, with 17 bases left between them. CDR1 SGHTS and CDR2 YDEGEE come from the germline V gene. CDR3 DNA sequence: TGTGCCAGCAGCTTGAGTTCATGGCGAGGCTTCACAGATACGCAGTATTTT. Translated: CASSLSSWRGFTDTQYF.

The chain couples TRBV6-1 to TRBJ1-1; D not certain. V lost 0 bases and J lost 14, with 25 bases in between. The CDR3 covers 16 residues. Germline V gives CDR1 MNHNS, CDR2 SASEGT. The CDR3 DNA reads as TGTGCCAGCAGTGAAGCGCAAACTCTGCAAGCCCCTCCGGTATTCTTT. Its protein product is CASSEAQTLQAPPVFF.

The chain carries TRBV7-6 and TRBJ1-5; TRBD1 aligns across 8 bases. J lost 0 bases, V lost 4 bases, and 8 bases had no gene match. CDR3 length: 17 amino acids. Looked up from germline, CDR1 is SGHVS and CDR2 is FNYEAQ. CDR3 sequence (DNA): TGTGCCAGCAGCTCTTACAGGGGGAATTTTAGCAATCAGCCCCAGCATTTT. Translated, it gives CASSSYRGNFSNQPQHF.

The chain is built from TRBV5-1 and TRBJ2-2; tentative D call: TRBD1 (6 bases). The CDR3 consists of 17 residues. V was cut by 2 bases and J by 1 base, with 15 bases left in between. Per germline, CDR1 SGHRS and CDR2 YFSETQ. The CDR3: CASSFENREVNTGELFF. The CDR3 DNA is TGCGCCAGCAGCTTTGAGAACAGGGAAGTGAACACCGGGGAGCTGTTTTTT.

About this clone itself: In the same sample, other DNA sequences code for this CDR3. J is TRBJ1-2 and V is TRBV6-1, with TRBD1 matching 8 bases. The CDR3 has 12 residues. The trim removed 6 bases at V and 7 bases at J, leaving 4 bases unmatched. Germline V gene data show CDR1 as MNHNS and CDR2 as SASEGT. Here the CDR3 DNA reads TGTGCCAGCAGGACAGGGGAGAGTGGCTACACCTTC. Translating gives CASRTGESGYTF.

This rearrangement joins TRBV19 to TRBJ1-5; TRBD1 matches at 7 bases. CDR3 length equals 16 residues. Germline CDR1 is LNHDA and CDR2 is SQIVND (reference sequence). J was trimmed by 0 bases and V by 7 bases; bases with no gene match: 9. The CDR3 DNA sequence: TGTGCCAGTAAAGGGACAGAACTATATAGCAATCAGCCCCAGCATTTT. Translation gives CASKGTELYSNQPQHF.

J is TRBJ2-3 and V is TRBV27; D perhaps matches TRBD1 (5 bases). V lost 7 bases and J 8 bases, leaving 13 bases between the germline ends. This CDR3 contains 12 residues. The germline V gene has CDR1 MNHEY and CDR2 SMNVEV (reference sequence). CDR3 nucleotides: TGTGCCAGCATATCATTTAGGGGTACGCAGTATTTT. It specifies CASISFRGTQYF.

The chain joins TRBV19 to TRBJ2-3; 14 nucleotides match TRBD2. The CDR3 totals 17 residues. With V trimmed by 3 bases and J by 2 bases, 4 bases remained unmatched. CDR1 is LNHDA and CDR2 is SQIVND in the germline V gene (reference sequence). This CDR3 reads CASSIGTSGGTTDTQYF. DNA for the CDR3: TGTGCCAGTAGTATCGGGACTAGCGGGGGAACCACAGATACGCAGTATTTT. Based on the CDR3 plus reference TRBV19 and TRBJ2-3, the full variable domain is DGGITQSPKYLFRKEGQNVTLSCEQNLNHDAMYWYRQDPGQGLRLIYYSQIVNDFQKGDIAEGYSVSREKKESFPLTVTSAQKNPTAFYLCASSIGTSGGTTDTQYFGPGTRLTVL.

The genes are TRBV5-6 and TRBJ1-1; D is ambiguous. Trimming cost V 4 bases and J 2 bases, with 18 bases left between them. Looked up from germline, CDR1 is SGHDT and CDR2 is YYEEEE. The CDR3 runs to 16 residues. The CDR3 DNA reads as TGTGCCAGCAGCACCTACCTCGCTTACCTAAACACTGAAGCTTTCTTT. It translates to CASSTYLAYLNTEAFF.

The chain combines TRBV6-1 with TRBJ2-7; perhaps TRBD1 as D (5 bases). V was trimmed by 5 bases and J by 5 bases, leaving 16 bases between them. Looked up from germline, CDR1 is MNHNS and CDR2 is SASEGT. The CDR3 has 14 amino acids. For the CDR3, the DNA is TGTGCCAGCAGTTATATGCAGGGCGTGAACGAGCAGTACTTC. Its translation: CASSYMQGVNEQYF.

The rearrangement uses TRBV27 and TRBJ1-6, with no clear D. CDR1 MNHEY and CDR2 SMNVEV come from the germline V gene (reference sequence). The CDR3 runs 18 residues. V lost 0 bases and J lost 10, with 22 bases in between. The DNA of the CDR3 is TGTGCCAGCAGTTTATCGCGAGGAGGAGGGTCCCAAATGTCACCCCTCCACTTT. This sequence encodes CASSLSRGGGSQMSPLHF.

This chain connects TRBV11-2 to TRBJ2-5, with unresolved D. The CDR3 has 14 amino acids. Germline V gene sequence: CDR1 SGHAT, CDR2 FQNNGV. V shed 0 bases and J shed 4 bases, with 9 bases lying between them. The CDR3 DNA reads TGTGCCAGCAGCTTAGATTACGCAGTAGAGACCCAGTACTTC. Translated: CASSLDYAVETQYF.

The chain carries TRBV12-5 and TRBJ1-2; 9 bases align to TRBD1. The CDR3 covers 18 residues. Germline V lookup: CDR1 LGHNT, CDR2 FRNRAP. Losses at the gene ends were 1 base for V and 4 bases for J; bases not matched to a gene: 13. The CDR3 reads CASGLDRDRALTFYGYTF. Here the CDR3 DNA reads TGTGCTAGTGGTTTGGACCGGGACAGGGCCCTCACCTTCTATGGCTACACCTTC.